This T cell receptor beta chain is from a study of control samples from healthy donors and cancer patients. The assay was immunoSEQ multiplex PCR, and TCRdb's table has in-frame clones only and misses some. This sample carries 390,000 or so clones, approximately 90% of them seen once, and the ten largest clones take just under 6.5%. Germline CDR1 reads MDHEN; CDR2 reads SYDVKM. Losses at the gene ends were 6 bases for V and 6 bases for J; bases not matched to a gene: 10. This CDR3 contains 15 residues. This clonotype originated in a man aged 40-55 years with head and neck cancer. The chain employs TRBV28 and TRBJ2-4, with TRBD2 identical over 8 bases. Sequencing used PBMCs. CDR3 DNA sequence: TGTGCCAGCAGGCTACGAGGGAGCGGGGGAAACATTCAGTACTTC. As protein: CASRLRGSGGNIQYF.